These T cell receptor beta chains were read from a single sample in a study of neurological immune-mediated disorders. From the 5' RACE reads, TCRdb called clonotypes with MiXCR, one entry per CDR3 protein. The profile shows about 77,000 distinct CDR3 sequences, 9.4% of them singletons. Sequencing input: PBMCs. The receptors derive from a man between 45 and 60 years old in good health. Each CDR3 is given with its conserved first and last residue. The D gene is left open where the match is weak. Expanded clones are given a class, and other clones once, few, many or no size at all.

CDR3 DNA: TGCGCCAGCAGCCTCCACACACCGGGACAGGGTGTTGGCACCGGGGAGCTGTTTTTT; CDR3 protein: CASSLHTPGQGVGTGELFF; D gene: TRBD1; V gene: TRBV4-3; J gene: TRBJ2-2; clone size: many
CDR3 DNA: TGTGCCAGCAGGAGATCGGACTGGGAGCAGTACTTC; CDR3 protein: CASRRSDWEQYF; D gene: .; V gene: TRBV6-1; J gene: TRBJ2-7; clone size: many
CDR3 DNA: TGCAGTGCACCCGGGGGCAGCACAGATACGCAGTATTTT; CDR3 protein: CSAPGGSTDTQYF; D gene: .; V gene: TRBV20-1; J gene: TRBJ2-3; clone size: many
CDR3 DNA: TGTGCCAGCACCATACGGATCTCCTATAATTCACCCCTCCACTTT; CDR3 protein: CASTIRISYNSPLHF; D gene: .; V gene: TRBV12-3/TRBV12-4; J gene: TRBJ1-6; clone size: many
CDR3 DNA: TGTGCCAGCAGTTTTTCTAGGGGCTTCCAAGAGACCCAGTACTTC; CDR3 protein: CASSFSRGFQETQYF; D gene: .; V gene: TRBV12-3/TRBV12-4; J gene: TRBJ2-5; clone size: many
CDR3 DNA: TGCGCCAGCAGCTTGGCTCCTACAGGGGGCACTGAAGCTTTCTTT; CDR3 protein: CASSLAPTGGTEAFF; D gene: TRBD1; V gene: TRBV5-1; J gene: TRBJ1-1; clone size: many
CDR3 DNA: TGTGCCAGCAGTTTCCGGGACCCCCTGGAGACCCAGTACTTC; CDR3 protein: CASSFRDPLETQYF; D gene: .; V gene: TRBV12-3/TRBV12-4; J gene: TRBJ2-5; clone size: many
CDR3 DNA: TGTGCCAGCAGTCTCCCAGTGGCCGAGCAGTACTTC; CDR3 protein: CASSLPVAEQYF; D gene: .; V gene: TRBV12-3/TRBV12-4; J gene: TRBJ2-7; clone size: many
CDR3 DNA: TGTGCCAGCAGTGGTGTAGCGGGGAGCACAGATACGCAGTATTTT; CDR3 protein: CASSGVAGSTDTQYF; D gene: TRBD2; V gene: TRBV2; J gene: TRBJ2-3; clone size: many
CDR3 DNA: TGTGCCACCAGCATTGGACTAGCGGGGAACAATGAGCAGTTCTTC; CDR3 protein: CATSIGLAGNNEQFF; D gene: TRBD2; V gene: TRBV15; J gene: TRBJ2-1; clone size: many
CDR3 DNA: TGCGCCAGCAGCCAAGATTACGGCAGGGAATGGGATTCACCCCTCCACTTT; CDR3 protein: CASSQDYGREWDSPLHF; D gene: .; V gene: TRBV4-1; J gene: TRBJ1-6; clone size: many
CDR3 DNA: TGTGCCAGCAGCCTCGGACTAGCGGGAGGTTCAGCTACGCAGTATTTT; CDR3 protein: CASSLGLAGGSATQYF; D gene: TRBD2; V gene: TRBV3-1; J gene: TRBJ2-3; clone size: many
CDR3 DNA: TGTGCCACCAGCCCCGGGACTACCTACTATGGCTACACCTTC; CDR3 protein: CATSPGTTYYGYTF; D gene: .; V gene: TRBV15; J gene: TRBJ1-2; clone size: many
CDR3 DNA: TGCGCCAGCAGCCCGACCGGGACCCCGGGGCCCCAGCATTTT; CDR3 protein: CASSPTGTPGPQHF; D gene: .; V gene: TRBV5-1; J gene: TRBJ1-5; clone size: many
CDR3 DNA: TGTGCCAGTAGTATCGACAGGGGGTCAGGGCAGCCCCAGCATTTT; CDR3 protein: CASSIDRGSGQPQHF; D gene: TRBD1; V gene: TRBV19; J gene: TRBJ1-5; clone size: many
CDR3 DNA: TGTGCCAGCAGCTTCGACAGGGCGAACTATGGCTACACCTTC; CDR3 protein: CASSFDRANYGYTF; D gene: TRBD1; V gene: TRBV11-2; J gene: TRBJ1-2; clone size: many
CDR3 DNA: TGTGCCAGCAGCCGGGCGCGGGAGCAGTTCTTC; CDR3 protein: CASSRAREQFF; D gene: .; V gene: TRBV14; J gene: TRBJ2-1; clone size: many
CDR3 DNA: TGTGCCAGTAGTGCCACAGGGGGCTACGAGACCCAGTACTTC; CDR3 protein: CASSATGGYETQYF; D gene: TRBD1; V gene: TRBV19; J gene: TRBJ2-5; clone size: many
CDR3 DNA: TGTGCCAGCAGCCAGGATGCAATCTCCTACAATGAGCAGTTCTTC; CDR3 protein: CASSQDAISYNEQFF; D gene: .; V gene: TRBV5-5; J gene: TRBJ2-1; clone size: many
CDR3 DNA: TGTGCCAGCAGCTCTGGAACTGTGCTCAATCAGCCCCAGCATTTT; CDR3 protein: CASSSGTVLNQPQHF; D gene: .; V gene: TRBV5-6; J gene: TRBJ1-5; clone size: many
CDR3 DNA: TGCGCCAGCAGCCTTACTACAGGGTTACGGGATACGCAGTATTTT; CDR3 protein: CASSLTTGLRDTQYF; D gene: .; V gene: TRBV5-1; J gene: TRBJ2-3; clone size: many
CDR3 DNA: TGTGCCAGCAGCCCAGCCCCTCGAGGGACTAGCACAGATACGCAGTATTTT; CDR3 protein: CASSPAPRGTSTDTQYF; D gene: .; V gene: TRBV7-2; J gene: TRBJ2-3; clone size: many
CDR3 DNA: TGTGCCAGCAGCCCCCGAACGGGAGGTTTCGGGGAGACCCAGTACTTC; CDR3 protein: CASSPRTGGFGETQYF; D gene: TRBD2; V gene: TRBV7-2; J gene: TRBJ2-5; clone size: many
CDR3 DNA: TGTGCCAGCAGCTTAAGTCGGACCACAGATACGCAGTATTTT; CDR3 protein: CASSLSRTTDTQYF; D gene: .; V gene: TRBV7-2; J gene: TRBJ2-3; clone size: few
CDR3 DNA: TGTGCCAGCACGCCGGGACTAGCGGGAGCGGATGAGCAGTTCTTC; CDR3 protein: CASTPGLAGADEQFF; D gene: TRBD2; V gene: TRBV12-3/TRBV12-4; J gene: TRBJ2-1; clone size: many
CDR3 DNA: TGTGCCACCAGTGACCGAATCTCTGGGGCCAACGTCCTGACTTTC; CDR3 protein: CATSDRISGANVLTF; D gene: .; V gene: TRBV24-1; J gene: TRBJ2-6; clone size: many
CDR3 DNA: TGTGCCAGCAGCGTAGGGGGCGGGACTACCTACAATGAGCAGTTCTTC; CDR3 protein: CASSVGGGTTYNEQFF; D gene: TRBD2; V gene: TRBV9; J gene: TRBJ2-1; clone size: many
CDR3 DNA: TGCAGTGCTACCGGTCTAGGGACCTCCTACGAGCAGTACTTC; CDR3 protein: CSATGLGTSYEQYF; D gene: .; V gene: TRBV20-1; J gene: TRBJ2-7; clone size: many
CDR3 DNA: TGTGCCAGCAGCTTAGACAGGACTGGAAACACCATATATTTT; CDR3 protein: CASSLDRTGNTIYF; D gene: .; V gene: TRBV11-2; J gene: TRBJ1-3; clone size: many
CDR3 DNA: TGCAGTGCTAGTGTCGCAGCGACTAACTATGGCTACACCTTC; CDR3 protein: CSASVAATNYGYTF; D gene: .; V gene: TRBV20-1; J gene: TRBJ1-2; clone size: many
CDR3 DNA: TGTGCCAGCAGCAAACTAGCGAACTCCTACAATGAGCAGTTCTTC; CDR3 protein: CASSKLANSYNEQFF; D gene: TRBD2; V gene: TRBV27; J gene: TRBJ2-1; clone size: many
CDR3 DNA: TGCGCCAGCAGCTTGGTGCAGGGGAACACCGGGGAGCTGTTTTTT; CDR3 protein: CASSLVQGNTGELFF; D gene: .; V gene: TRBV5-1; J gene: TRBJ2-2; clone size: many
CDR3 DNA: TGCAGTGCTAGAGATGTAGCGGGAGGGAAGGAGCAGTACTTC; CDR3 protein: CSARDVAGGKEQYF; D gene: TRBD2; V gene: TRBV20-1; J gene: TRBJ2-7; clone size: many
CDR3 DNA: TGTGCCAGCAGTTTTAACAGGGGGCAATCACCCCTCCACTTT; CDR3 protein: CASSFNRGQSPLHF; D gene: TRBD1; V gene: TRBV6-5; J gene: TRBJ1-6; clone size: many
CDR3 DNA: TGCAGTGCGCCCCAATTGTATGGACAGGGGAATCGTGAGCAGTTCTTC; CDR3 protein: CSAPQLYGQGNREQFF; D gene: TRBD1; V gene: TRBV20-1; J gene: TRBJ2-1; clone size: many
CDR3 DNA: TGTGCCGGCGCCATTACCGGGACACACTACGAGCAGTACTTC; CDR3 protein: CAGAITGTHYEQYF; D gene: .; V gene: TRBV7-3; J gene: TRBJ2-7; clone size: few
CDR3 DNA: TGCAGTGCTCCGGGACTAGCGGACCTGGCATCAGATACGCAGTATTTT; CDR3 protein: CSAPGLADLASDTQYF; D gene: TRBD2; V gene: TRBV20-1; J gene: TRBJ2-3; clone size: .
CDR3 DNA: TGTGCCAGCAGTTTGGGACTAGCGGGAGTGGGGACCACAGATACGCAGTATTTT; CDR3 protein: CASSLGLAGVGTTDTQYF; D gene: TRBD2; V gene: TRBV6-5; J gene: TRBJ2-3; clone size: many
CDR3 DNA: TGCAGTGCTGCACCACTAGCGGGCGGCCTCTACGAGCAGTACTTC; CDR3 protein: CSAAPLAGGLYEQYF; D gene: TRBD2; V gene: TRBV20-1; J gene: TRBJ2-7; clone size: few
CDR3 DNA: TGCAGCGTTGAGGCTCCGGGACTAGCGGATGCGTCGGATACGCAGTATTTT; CDR3 protein: CSVEAPGLADASDTQYF; D gene: TRBD2; V gene: TRBV29-1; J gene: TRBJ2-3; clone size: .
CDR3 DNA: TGTGCCAGCAGTTTAGTAGGAGGGTTAGGCGCCTACAATGAGCAGTTCTTC; CDR3 protein: CASSLVGGLGAYNEQFF; D gene: .; V gene: TRBV12-3/TRBV12-4; J gene: TRBJ2-1; clone size: .
CDR3 DNA: TGCGCCAGCAGCTTGGCCAGGATCACAGATACGCAGTATTTT; CDR3 protein: CASSLARITDTQYF; D gene: .; V gene: TRBV5-1; J gene: TRBJ2-3; clone size: many
CDR3 DNA: TGTGCCAGCAGCGCCCTGACAAGGATAGGCGAGCAGTACTTC; CDR3 protein: CASSALTRIGEQYF; D gene: .; V gene: TRBV7-9; J gene: TRBJ2-7; clone size: many
CDR3 DNA: TGCAGTGCTAGAGACGCAGCGGTGACGGGCTTTGAGACCCAGTACTTC; CDR3 protein: CSARDAAVTGFETQYF; D gene: .; V gene: TRBV20-1; J gene: TRBJ2-5; clone size: many
CDR3 DNA: TGTGCCAGCAGCTTTAGATCTGTTGACGAGCAGTACTTC; CDR3 protein: CASSFRSVDEQYF; D gene: .; V gene: TRBV7-9; J gene: TRBJ2-7; clone size: few
CDR3 DNA: TGTGCCAGCAGCAAAGCTAAGGGAGGGCCGATAGAGTGCAATGAGCAGTTCTTC; CDR3 protein: CASSKAKGGPIECNEQFF; D gene: .; V gene: TRBV21-1; J gene: TRBJ2-1; clone size: many